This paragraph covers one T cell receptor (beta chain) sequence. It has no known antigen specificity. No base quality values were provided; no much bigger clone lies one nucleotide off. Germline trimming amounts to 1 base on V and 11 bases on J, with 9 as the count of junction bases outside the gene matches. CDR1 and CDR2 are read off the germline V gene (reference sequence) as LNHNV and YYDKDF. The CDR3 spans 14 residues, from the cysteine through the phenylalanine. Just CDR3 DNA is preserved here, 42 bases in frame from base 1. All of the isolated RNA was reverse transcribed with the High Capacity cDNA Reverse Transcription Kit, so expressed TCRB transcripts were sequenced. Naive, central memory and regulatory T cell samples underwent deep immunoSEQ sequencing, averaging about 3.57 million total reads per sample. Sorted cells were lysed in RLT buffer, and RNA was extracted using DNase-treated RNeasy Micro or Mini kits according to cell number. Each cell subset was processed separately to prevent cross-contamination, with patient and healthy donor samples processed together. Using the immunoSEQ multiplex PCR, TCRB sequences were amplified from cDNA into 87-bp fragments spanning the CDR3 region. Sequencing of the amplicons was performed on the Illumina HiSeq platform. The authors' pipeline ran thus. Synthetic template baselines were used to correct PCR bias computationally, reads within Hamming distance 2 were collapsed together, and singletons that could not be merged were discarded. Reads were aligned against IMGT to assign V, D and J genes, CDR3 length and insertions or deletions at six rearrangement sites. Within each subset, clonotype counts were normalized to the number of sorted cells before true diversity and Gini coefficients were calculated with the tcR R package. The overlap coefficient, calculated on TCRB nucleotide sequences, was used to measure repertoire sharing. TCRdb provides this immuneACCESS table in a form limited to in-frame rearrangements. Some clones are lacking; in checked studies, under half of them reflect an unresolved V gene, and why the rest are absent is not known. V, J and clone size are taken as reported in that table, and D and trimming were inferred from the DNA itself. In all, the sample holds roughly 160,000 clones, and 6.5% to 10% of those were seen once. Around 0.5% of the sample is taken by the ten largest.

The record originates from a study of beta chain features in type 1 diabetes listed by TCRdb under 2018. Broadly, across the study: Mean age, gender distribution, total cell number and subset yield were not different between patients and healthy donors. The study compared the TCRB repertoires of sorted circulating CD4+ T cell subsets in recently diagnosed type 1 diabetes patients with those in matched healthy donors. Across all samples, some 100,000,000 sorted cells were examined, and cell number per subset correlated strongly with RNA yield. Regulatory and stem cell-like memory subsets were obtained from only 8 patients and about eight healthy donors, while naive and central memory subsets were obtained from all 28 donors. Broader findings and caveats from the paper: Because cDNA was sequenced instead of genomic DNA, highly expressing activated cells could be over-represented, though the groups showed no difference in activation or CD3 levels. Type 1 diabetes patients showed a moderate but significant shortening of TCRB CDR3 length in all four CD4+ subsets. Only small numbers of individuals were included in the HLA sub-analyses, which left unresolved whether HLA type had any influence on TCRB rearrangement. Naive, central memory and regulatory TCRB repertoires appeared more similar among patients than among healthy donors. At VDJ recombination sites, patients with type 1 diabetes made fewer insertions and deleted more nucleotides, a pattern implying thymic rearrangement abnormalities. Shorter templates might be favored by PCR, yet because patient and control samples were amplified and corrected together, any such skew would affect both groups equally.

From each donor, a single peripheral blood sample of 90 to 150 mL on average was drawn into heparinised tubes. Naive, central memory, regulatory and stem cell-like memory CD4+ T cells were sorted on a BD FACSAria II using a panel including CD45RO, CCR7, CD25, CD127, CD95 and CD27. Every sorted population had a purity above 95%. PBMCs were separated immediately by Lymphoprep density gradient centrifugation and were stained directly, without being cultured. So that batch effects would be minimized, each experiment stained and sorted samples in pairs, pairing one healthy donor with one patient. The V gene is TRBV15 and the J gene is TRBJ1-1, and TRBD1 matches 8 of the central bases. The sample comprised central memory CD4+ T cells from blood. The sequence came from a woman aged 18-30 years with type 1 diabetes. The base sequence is TGTGCCACCAGCAGAGGTAGACAGGGGAGATCGGCTTTCTTT. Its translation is CATSRGRQGRSAFF.